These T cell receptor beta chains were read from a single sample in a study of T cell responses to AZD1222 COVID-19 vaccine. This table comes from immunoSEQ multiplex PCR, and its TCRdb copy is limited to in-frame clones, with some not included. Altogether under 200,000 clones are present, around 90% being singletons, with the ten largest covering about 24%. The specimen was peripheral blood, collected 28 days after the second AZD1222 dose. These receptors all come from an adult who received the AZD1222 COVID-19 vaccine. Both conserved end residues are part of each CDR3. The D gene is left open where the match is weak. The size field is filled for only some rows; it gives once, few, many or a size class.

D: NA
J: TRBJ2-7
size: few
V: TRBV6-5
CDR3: CASSPGRDPYEQYF
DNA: TGTGCCAGCAGTCCTGGACGGGACCCCTACGAGCAGTACTTC

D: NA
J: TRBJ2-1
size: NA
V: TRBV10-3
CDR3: CAITTSPSGNEQFF
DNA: TGTGCCATCACAACTAGCCCGAGCGGCAATGAGCAGTTCTTC

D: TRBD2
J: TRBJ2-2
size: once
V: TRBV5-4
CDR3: CASSTGLAGGRGTGELFF
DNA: TGTGCCAGCAGCACGGGACTAGCGGGAGGCCGGGGGACCGGGGAGCTGTTTTTT

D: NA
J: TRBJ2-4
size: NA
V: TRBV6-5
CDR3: CASSYGRDGHKNIQYF
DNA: TGTGCCAGCAGTTACGGGAGAGACGGACACAAAAACATTCAGTACTTC

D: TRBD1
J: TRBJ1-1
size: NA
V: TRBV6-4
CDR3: CASSLGPGQFNEAFF
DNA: TGTGCCAGCAGCCTAGGACCGGGACAGTTTAATGAAGCTTTCTTT

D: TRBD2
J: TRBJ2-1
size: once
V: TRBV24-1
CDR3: CATETGGYNEQFF
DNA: TGTGCCACCGAAACGGGAGGATACAATGAGCAGTTCTTC

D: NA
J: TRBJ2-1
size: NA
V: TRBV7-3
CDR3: CASSSGLSNEQFF
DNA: TGTGCCAGCAGCTCGGGACTCTCCAATGAGCAGTTCTTC

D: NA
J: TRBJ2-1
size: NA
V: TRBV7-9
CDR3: CASSLLATLGYNEQFF
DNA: TGTGCCAGCAGCTTACTGGCTACCCTGGGCTACAATGAGCAGTTCTTC

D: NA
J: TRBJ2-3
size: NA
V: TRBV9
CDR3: CASSDASTDTQYF
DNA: TGTGCCAGCAGCGATGCTAGCACAGATACGCAGTATTTT

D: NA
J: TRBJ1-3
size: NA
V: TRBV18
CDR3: CASSPDIFSGNTIYF
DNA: TGTGCCAGCTCACCGGACATCTTCTCTGGAAACACCATATATTTT

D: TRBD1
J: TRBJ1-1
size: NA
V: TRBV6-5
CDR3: CASSSDRGGTEAFF
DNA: TGTGCCAGCAGTTCCGACAGGGGTGGAACTGAAGCTTTCTTT

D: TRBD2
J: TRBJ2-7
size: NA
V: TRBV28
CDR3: CASSLTRTSGNFYEQYF
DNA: TGTGCCAGCAGTTTAACCCGTACTAGCGGTAATTTCTACGAGCAGTACTTC

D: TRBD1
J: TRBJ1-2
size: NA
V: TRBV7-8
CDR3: CASSLVTGGNYGYTF
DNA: TGTGCCAGCAGCTTAGTAACAGGGGGCAACTATGGCTACACCTTC

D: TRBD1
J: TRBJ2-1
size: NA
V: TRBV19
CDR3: CASRPQGQGVNEQFF
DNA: TGTGCCAGTAGACCACAGGGACAGGGGGTCAATGAGCAGTTCTTC

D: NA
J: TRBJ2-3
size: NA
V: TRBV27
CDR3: CASSHPADTQYF
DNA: TGTGCCAGCAGTCATCCAGCAGATACGCAGTATTTT

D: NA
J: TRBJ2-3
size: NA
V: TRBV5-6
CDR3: CASSLARNSHTDTQYF
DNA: TGTGCCAGCAGCTTGGCCCGGAACTCTCACACAGATACGCAGTATTTT

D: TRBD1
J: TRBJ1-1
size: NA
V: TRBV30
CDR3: CAWCQPGGVNTEAFF
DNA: TGTGCCTGGTGTCAACCAGGGGGGGTGAACACTGAAGCTTTCTTT

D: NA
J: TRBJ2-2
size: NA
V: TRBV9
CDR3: CASSAEAGTTNTGELFF
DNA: TGTGCCAGCAGCGCCGAAGCCGGGACGACGAACACCGGGGAGCTGTTTTTT

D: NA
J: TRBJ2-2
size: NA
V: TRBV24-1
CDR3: CATSDRTVPTGELFF
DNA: TGTGCCACCAGTGATAGGACAGTGCCCACCGGGGAGCTGTTTTTT

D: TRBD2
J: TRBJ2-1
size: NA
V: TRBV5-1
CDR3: CASSAGVNEQFF
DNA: TGCGCCAGCAGCGCGGGAGTGAATGAGCAGTTCTTC

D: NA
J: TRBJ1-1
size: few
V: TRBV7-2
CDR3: CASSNRARTEAFF
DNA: TGTGCCAGCAGCAACCGCGCGCGGACTGAAGCTTTCTTT

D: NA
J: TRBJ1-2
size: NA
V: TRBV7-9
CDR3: CASSLTENYGYTF
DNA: TGTGCCAGCAGCTTAACAGAAAACTATGGCTACACCTTC

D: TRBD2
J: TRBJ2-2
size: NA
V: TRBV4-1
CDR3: CASSPLPAGATGELFF
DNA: TGCGCCAGCAGCCCCCTACCAGCGGGAGCCACCGGGGAGCTGTTTTTT

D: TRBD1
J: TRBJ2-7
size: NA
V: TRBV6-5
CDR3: CASSYGTGGPGQYF
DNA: TGTGCCAGCAGTTACGGGACAGGGGGCCCCGGGCAGTACTTC

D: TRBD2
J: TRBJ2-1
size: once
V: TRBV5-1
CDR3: CASSSAGDRGLGASGSGSNEQFF
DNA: TGCGCCAGCAGCTCTGCTGGCGACAGGGGTCTTGGAGCTAGCGGGAGTGGGAGCAATGAGCAGTTCTTC

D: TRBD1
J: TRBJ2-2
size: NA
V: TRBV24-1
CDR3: CATSDQGQGIDTGELFF
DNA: TGTGCCACCAGTGACCAAGGACAGGGTATTGACACCGGGGAGCTGTTTTTT

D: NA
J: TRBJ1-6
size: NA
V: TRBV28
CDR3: CASLPAGPGSSPLHF
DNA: TGTGCCAGCCTCCCTGCGGGCCCGGGTTCTTCACCCCTCCACTTT

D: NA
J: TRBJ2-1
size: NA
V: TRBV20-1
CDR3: CSASEDNEQFF
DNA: TGCAGTGCTAGTGAGGACAATGAGCAGTTCTTC

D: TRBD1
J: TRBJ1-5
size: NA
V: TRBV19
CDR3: CASSGRGSNQPQHF
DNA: TGTGCCAGTAGTGGCAGGGGGAGCAATCAGCCCCAGCATTTT

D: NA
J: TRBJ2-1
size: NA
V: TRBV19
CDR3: CASTTGTNNEQFF
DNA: TGTGCCAGTACTACCGGGACCAACAATGAGCAGTTCTTC

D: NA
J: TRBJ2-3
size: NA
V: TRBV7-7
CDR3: CASSLGSRDTQYF
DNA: TGTGCTAGCAGCTTAGGATCGAGAGATACGCAGTATTTT

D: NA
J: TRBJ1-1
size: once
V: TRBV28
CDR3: CASSLPDYMNTEAFF
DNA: TGTGCCAGCAGTTTACCGGATTACATGAACACTGAAGCTTTCTTT

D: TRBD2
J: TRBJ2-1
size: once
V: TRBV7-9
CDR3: CASSSLAGGGWNEQFF
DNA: TGTGCCAGCAGCTCGTTAGCGGGAGGGGGGTGGAATGAGCAGTTCTTC

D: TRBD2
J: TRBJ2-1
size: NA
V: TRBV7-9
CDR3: CASSAGLAGNEQFF
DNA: TGTGCCAGCAGCGCGGGACTAGCGGGCAATGAGCAGTTCTTC

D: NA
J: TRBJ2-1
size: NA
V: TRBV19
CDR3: CASSIVRGDEQFF
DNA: TGTGCCAGTAGTATTGTCAGGGGGGATGAGCAGTTCTTC

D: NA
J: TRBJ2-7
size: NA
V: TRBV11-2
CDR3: CASSLNIYEQYF
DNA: TGTGCCAGCAGCTTGAACATATACGAGCAGTACTTC

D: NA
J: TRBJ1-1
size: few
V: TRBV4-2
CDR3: CASSQDRGEAFF
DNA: TGTGCCAGCAGCCAAGATCGAGGCGAAGCTTTCTTT

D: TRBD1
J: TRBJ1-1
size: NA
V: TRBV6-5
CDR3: CASRRTGEGSEAFF
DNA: TGTGCCAGCAGAAGAACAGGGGAGGGATCTGAAGCTTTCTTT

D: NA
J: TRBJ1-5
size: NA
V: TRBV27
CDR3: CASRLGGQNQPQHF
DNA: TGTGCCAGCAGATTGGGGGGGCAGAATCAGCCCCAGCATTTT

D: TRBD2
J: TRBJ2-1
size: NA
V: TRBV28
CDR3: CATKGLVHEQFF
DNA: TGTGCCACAAAGGGACTAGTCCATGAGCAGTTCTTC

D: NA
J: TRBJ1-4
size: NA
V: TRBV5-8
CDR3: CATAGAGVEEKLFF
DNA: TGTGCCACCGCGGGGGCAGGGGTAGAAGAAAAACTGTTTTTT

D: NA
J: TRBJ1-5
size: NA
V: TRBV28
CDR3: CASSFSSGLFSNQPQHF
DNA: TGTGCCAGCAGTTTCTCCTCGGGACTTTTTAGCAATCAGCCCCAGCATTTT

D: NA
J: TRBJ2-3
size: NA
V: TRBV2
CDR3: CASIELRADTQYF
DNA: TGTGCCAGCATTGAGCTCCGGGCAGATACGCAGTATTTT

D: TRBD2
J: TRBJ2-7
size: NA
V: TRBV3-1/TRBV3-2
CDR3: CASSLLAGANEQYF
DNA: TGTGCCAGCAGCCTACTAGCGGGAGCGAACGAGCAGTACTTC

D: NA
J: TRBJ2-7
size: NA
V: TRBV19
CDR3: CASSTTGFVQYF
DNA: TGTGCCAGTAGTACCACCGGGTTTGTGCAGTACTTC

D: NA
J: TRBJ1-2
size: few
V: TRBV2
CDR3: CASIKTREDGYTF
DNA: TGTGCCAGCATTAAAACTCGGGAGGATGGCTACACCTTC